This paragraph covers one T cell receptor (beta chain) sequence. The CDR3 is 15 amino acids. Germline CDR1 reads LNHNV; CDR2 reads YYDKDF (reference sequence). V lost 6 bases to trimming and J lost 5 bases, with 17 bases between them. The data stem from a study of identical twins. TCRdb called the 5' RACE reads again in MiXCR, with one record for every CDR3 protein. The sample yields hundreds of thousands of distinct CDR3 sequences, 15% to 20% seen once. This sample also appeared in a second study, on T cells expressing NK-cell markers.

The chain uses TRBV15 and TRBJ2-1; D call uncertain. The sequence was collected from a young woman in good health. Material for sequencing was PBMCs. The DNA for the CDR3 is TGTGCCACCAGTGAAGTCCCCTATGAGGACAATGAGCAGTTCTTC. This gives the protein CATSEVPYEDNEQFF.